A selection of T cell receptor beta chains follows, all from one sample in a study of T cells in pancreatic ductal adenocarcinoma. The table came from immunoSEQ multiplex PCR; TCRdb's copy has only in-frame clones and leaves some out. The table lists roughly 100,000 clones, roughly 96% of them singletons. The source material was PBMCs. The receptors come from a human donor with pancreatic ductal adenocarcinoma. Both conserved end residues are trimmed from each CDR3. Fields, in order: J gene, V gene, CDR3 protein.

j_gene: TRBJ2-7; v_gene: TRBV11-2; CDR3aa: ASSPGGDNSYEQY
j_gene: TRBJ2-3; v_gene: TRBV18; CDR3aa: ASSLSSHWDTQY
j_gene: TRBJ2-7; v_gene: TRBV7-2; CDR3aa: ASSAVSHTYEQY
j_gene: TRBJ2-1; v_gene: TRBV5-4; CDR3aa: ASSPTGGRAGEQF
j_gene: TRBJ1-3; v_gene: TRBV4-2; CDR3aa: ASSQGSLEGSDTIY
j_gene: TRBJ2-7; v_gene: TRBV15; CDR3aa: ATKTRVYEQY
j_gene: TRBJ2-7; v_gene: TRBV18; CDR3aa: ASSPRDRDYEQY
j_gene: TRBJ2-7; v_gene: TRBV6-5; CDR3aa: ASSPDREVEQY
j_gene: TRBJ2-5; v_gene: TRBV7-8; CDR3aa: ASIKASSSGRETQY
j_gene: TRBJ2-5; v_gene: TRBV6-5; CDR3aa: ASSTPGGTQY
j_gene: TRBJ2-7; v_gene: TRBV28; CDR3aa: ASSPGQGYEQY
j_gene: TRBJ2-5; v_gene: TRBV13; CDR3aa: ASSLGGTYQETQY
j_gene: TRBJ2-3; v_gene: TRBV7-3; CDR3aa: ASSTGNTDTQY
j_gene: TRBJ1-1; v_gene: TRBV19; CDR3aa: ASRTGTGLGGNTEAF
j_gene: TRBJ2-7; v_gene: TRBV5-4; CDR3aa: ASSSIGTSAYEQY
j_gene: TRBJ2-7; v_gene: TRBV7-7; CDR3aa: ASSSTSGGLGEQY
j_gene: TRBJ2-7; v_gene: TRBV5-1; CDR3aa: ASRTTVTSYEQY
j_gene: TRBJ2-5; v_gene: TRBV6-5; CDR3aa: ASSPRGETQY
j_gene: TRBJ2-3; v_gene: TRBV4-1; CDR3aa: ASSQSGLAGDFADTQY
j_gene: TRBJ2-7; v_gene: TRBV7-9; CDR3aa: ASSRRQGNYEQY
j_gene: TRBJ2-2; v_gene: TRBV27; CDR3aa: ASSFLNTGELF
j_gene: TRBJ1-3; v_gene: TRBV11-2; CDR3aa: ASSLVTAGNTIY
j_gene: TRBJ2-5; v_gene: TRBV6-5; CDR3aa: ASSTGQGARGTQY
j_gene: TRBJ2-3; v_gene: TRBV18; CDR3aa: ASSVPGGFSDTQY
j_gene: TRBJ2-5; v_gene: TRBV30; CDR3aa: AWSRDNIQETQY
j_gene: TRBJ2-7; v_gene: TRBV2; CDR3aa: ASLEGVDIKQY
j_gene: TRBJ2-7; v_gene: TRBV28; CDR3aa: ASSSGHHYEQY
j_gene: TRBJ2-6; v_gene: TRBV25-1; CDR3aa: ASTEIWGGHVLT
j_gene: TRBJ2-7; v_gene: TRBV20-1; CDR3aa: SASSFEEQY
j_gene: TRBJ2-5; v_gene: TRBV9; CDR3aa: ASSDTSGKETQY
j_gene: TRBJ2-3; v_gene: TRBV2; CDR3aa: AGVRDSDTDTQY
j_gene: TRBJ2-1; v_gene: TRBV15; CDR3aa: ATSRDETGEQF
j_gene: TRBJ2-1; v_gene: TRBV28; CDR3aa: ASSLGLRNEQF
j_gene: TRBJ2-1; v_gene: TRBV14; CDR3aa: ASSQGLAFEGEQF
j_gene: TRBJ2-7; v_gene: TRBV18; CDR3aa: ASSPPGQPYEQY
j_gene: TRBJ1-1; v_gene: TRBV5-4; CDR3aa: ASSFGGARTEAF
j_gene: TRBJ2-3; v_gene: TRBV30; CDR3aa: ARGQGTDTQY
j_gene: TRBJ2-5; v_gene: TRBV12-5; CDR3aa: ASGPGGPKKETQY
j_gene: TRBJ1-3; v_gene: TRBV5-5; CDR3aa: ASSLVPGYGNTIY
j_gene: TRBJ1-3; v_gene: TRBV6-1; CDR3aa: ASSEDAAGENTIY
j_gene: TRBJ2-3; v_gene: TRBV30; CDR3aa: AWSKLERTDTQY
j_gene: TRBJ2-7; v_gene: TRBV2; CDR3aa: ASSEALGTGGYEQY
j_gene: TRBJ2-7; v_gene: TRBV4-2; CDR3aa: ASSQSSNRGRLYEQY
j_gene: TRBJ2-5; v_gene: TRBV18; CDR3aa: ASSLDRGLGTQY
j_gene: TRBJ2-7; v_gene: TRBV7-8; CDR3aa: ASSPQDPSYEQY
j_gene: TRBJ2-7; v_gene: TRBV4-1; CDR3aa: ASSPGQEAYEQY
j_gene: TRBJ2-5; v_gene: TRBV5-1; CDR3aa: ASSFQGGGIKETQY
j_gene: TRBJ2-1; v_gene: TRBV7-2; CDR3aa: ASSLLPGNEQF
j_gene: TRBJ2-7; v_gene: TRBV19; CDR3aa: ASSEEGRKREQY
j_gene: TRBJ2-5; v_gene: TRBV7-3; CDR3aa: ASSLSRGETQY
j_gene: TRBJ2-7; v_gene: TRBV5-6; CDR3aa: ASSPGVGGYEQY
j_gene: TRBJ2-7; v_gene: TRBV18; CDR3aa: ASATGGVYEQY